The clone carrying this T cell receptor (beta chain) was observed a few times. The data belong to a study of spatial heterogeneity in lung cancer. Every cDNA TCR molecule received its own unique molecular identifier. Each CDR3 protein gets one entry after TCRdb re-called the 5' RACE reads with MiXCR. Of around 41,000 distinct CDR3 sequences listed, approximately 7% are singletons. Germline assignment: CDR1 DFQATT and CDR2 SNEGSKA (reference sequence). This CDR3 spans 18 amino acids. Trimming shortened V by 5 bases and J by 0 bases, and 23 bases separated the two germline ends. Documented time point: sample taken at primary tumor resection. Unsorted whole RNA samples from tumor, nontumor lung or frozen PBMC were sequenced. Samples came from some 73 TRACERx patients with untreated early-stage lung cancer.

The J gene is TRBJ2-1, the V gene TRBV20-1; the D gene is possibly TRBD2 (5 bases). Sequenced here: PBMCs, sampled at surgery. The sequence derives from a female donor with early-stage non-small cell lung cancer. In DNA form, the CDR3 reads TGCAGTGCTCCTCCAGGACTCCCAACCAAGAGCTCCTACAATGAGCAGTTCTTC. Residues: CSAPPGLPTKSSYNEQFF.